The 17 T cell receptor beta chains reported below all come from one sample, sequenced in a study of blood T cell repertoires in COVID-19. Data came from immunoSEQ multiplex PCR; TCRdb stores just in-frame clones and leaves some out. Of about 140,000 clones listed, roughly four fifths are singletons. Sequencing was done on a sample of peripheral blood. The receptors were sampled from a woman aged 60-70 years with acute or convalescent COVID-19.

This clone was seen more than once but under ten times. This sequence joins TRBV6-5 and TRBJ2-7, with 10 bases identical to TRBD1. Unmatched junction bases numbered 7, after V lost 4 bases and J lost 4 bases. CDR3 length equals 15 residues. The germline V gene encodes CDR1 MNHEY and CDR2 SVGAGI. CDR3 protein: CASSFGDRGGYEQYF. The CDR3 DNA sequence: TGTGCCAGCAGTTTTGGGGACAGGGGCGGATACGAGCAGTACTTC.

J is TRBJ2-7 and V is TRBV12-3 or TRBV12-4; D not resolved. With 7 bases removed from V and 1 base from J, the gap between germline ends came to 5 bases. CDR3 length equals 11 residues. CDR3 sequence reads: CASTPSYEQYF. In DNA form, the CDR3 reads TGTGCCAGCACCCCATCCTACGAGCAGTACTTC.

The chain joins TRBV2 to TRBJ1-2; D is uncertain. V lost 7 bases to trimming and J lost 4 bases, with 13 bases between them. The CDR3 runs 13 residues. The germline V gene encodes CDR1 SNHLY and CDR2 FYNNEI. The CDR3 DNA reads as TGTGCCAGCAAGGGAGGGTGGGTCTATGGCTACACCTTC. The encoded protein is CASKGGWVYGYTF.

The chain carries TRBV19 and TRBJ2-4, with D tentatively TRBD2 (6 bases). The V end lost 6 bases, the J end lost 4 bases, and 19 bases lay between the germline ends. The CDR3 sequence is 16 residues long. Germline V gives CDR1 LNHDA, CDR2 SQIVND (reference sequence). The CDR3 sequence: CASRPAGGLGKNIQYF. CDR3 bases: TGTGCCAGTAGGCCCGCCGGAGGGTTGGGGAAAAACATTCAGTACTTC.

V and J are TRBV2 and TRBJ1-5; no clear D gene. The CDR3 extends over 14 amino acids. Looked up from germline, CDR1 is SNHLY and CDR2 is FYNNEI. Trimming stripped 8 bases from V and 2 bases from J, with 13 bases between. CDR3 residues: CASAGRRGNQPQHF. CDR3 coding DNA: TGTGCCAGCGCGGGTAGGAGGGGCAATCAGCCCCAGCATTTT.

The chain carries TRBV7-2 and TRBJ1-1; no definite D call. This CDR3 spans 14 amino acids. Trimming shortened V by 5 bases and J by 3 bases, and 13 bases separated the two germline ends. Germline V gene data show CDR1 as SGHTA and CDR2 as FQGNSA. DNA of the CDR3: TGTGCCAGCAGCATACCCGCTCGGGACACTGAAGCTTTCTTT. Its translation is CASSIPARDTEAFF.

The V gene is TRBV2, the J gene TRBJ1-1, with 9 bases lining up with TRBD1. Germline CDR1 is SNHLY and CDR2 is FYNNEI. V was pared by 6 bases and J by 9 bases, with 5 bases of the junction left unmatched. This CDR3 has 12 amino acids. The CDR3 is CASSLGQGKAFF. The CDR3 DNA reads as TGTGCCAGCAGCCTTGGACAGGGGAAAGCTTTCTTT.

This chain connects TRBV7-2 to TRBJ2-3, with D perhaps matching TRBD2 (6 bases). CDR3 size: 15 residues. Per germline, CDR1 SGHTA and CDR2 FQGNSA. The V and J ends lost 4 bases and 2 bases respectively, with 13 bases between them. This chain's CDR3 is CASSSLSGATDTQYF. The CDR3 coding sequence is TGTGCCAGCAGCTCCCTTAGCGGAGCCACAGATACGCAGTATTTT.

This chain uses TRBV29-1 with TRBJ2-1, with 7 positions matching TRBD2. Germline values: CDR1 SQVTM, CDR2 ANQGSEA. The CDR3 has 14 amino acids. V was pared by 4 bases and J by 5 bases, with 8 bases of the junction left unmatched. CDR3 region: CSVGRLAADNEQFF. The CDR3 DNA reads as TGCAGCGTTGGTCGGCTAGCGGCCGACAATGAGCAGTTCTTC.

CDR3 DNA sequence: TGCGCCAGCAGTAAGCTTCTGGTGACTAGCGGGACCTACAATGAGCAGTTCTTC. Protein sequence: CASSKLLVTSGTYNEQFF. The chain is built from TRBV10-2 and TRBJ2-1; 11 bases are shared with TRBD2. Unmatched junction bases numbered 11, after V lost 5 bases and J lost 2 bases. Germline lookup yields CDR1 WSHSY and CDR2 SAAADI. This CDR3 is built from 18 residues.

For this clone: Other DNA sequences in the same sample also yield this CDR3. The J gene is TRBJ1-1, the V gene TRBV27; unclear D gene. Trimming took off 0 bases at V and 2 bases at J, with 4 bases between the two ends. Germline V gene sequence: CDR1 MNHEY, CDR2 SMNVEV (reference sequence). The CDR3 is 13 amino acids. The CDR3 region is CASSLSRNTEAFF. CDR3 nucleotides: TGTGCCAGCAGTTTATCGAGAAACACTGAAGCTTTCTTT.

This clone showed up just a few times. The J gene is TRBJ2-7, the V gene TRBV13; 9 nucleotides match TRBD2. With 4 bases clipped from V and 7 bases from J, the junction kept 11 bases outside the gene matches. The CDR3 spans 15 residues. Germline CDR1 and CDR2: PRHDT and FYEKMQ (reference sequence). CDR3 sequence reads: CASSSGGLAGWEQYF. The CDR3 DNA is TGTGCCAGCAGCTCTGGCGGGCTAGCGGGGTGGGAGCAGTACTTC.

This chain joins TRBV18 and TRBJ1-2; 8 bases agree with TRBD1. Germline lookup yields CDR1 KGHSH and CDR2 LQKENI. The CDR3 loop spans 15 amino acids. J gave up 4 bases and V 1 base, and 5 bases lay outside the gene matches. The CDR3 is CASSPQGQAIYGYTF. CDR3 nucleotide sequence: TGTGCCAGCTCACCACAGGGACAGGCCATCTATGGCTACACCTTC.

CDR3: CSVRRIAGESYEQYF. CDR3 bases: TGCAGCGTTCGACGGATAGCGGGAGAGTCCTACGAGCAGTACTTC. This rearrangement joins TRBV29-1 to TRBJ2-7, with 9 bases aligning to TRBD2. Germline CDR1 SQVTM, CDR2 ANQGSEA. The CDR3 is made up of 15 amino acids. The V and J ends lost 5 bases and 1 base, in that order; junction bases with no gene match: 9.

This chain uses TRBV7-9 with TRBJ2-2; TRBD2 matches at 7 bases. The CDR3 sequence is 15 residues long. Germline loops: CDR1 SEHNR, CDR2 FQNEAQ (reference sequence). Trimming removed 5 bases from V and 0 bases from J; junction bases left unmatched: 3. CDR3 sequence (DNA): TGTGCCAGCAGCCTAGGACTAGCGAACACCGGGGAGCTGTTTTTT. This translates into CASSLGLANTGELFF. The complete variable domain, with remaining parts taken from reference TRBV7-9 and TRBJ2-2, reads DTGVSQNPRHKITKRGQNVTFRCDPISEHNRLYWYRQTLGQGPEFLTYFQNEAQLEKSRLLSDRFSAERPKGSFSTLEIQRTEQGDSAMYLCASSLGLANTGELFFGEGSRLTVL.

The chain links TRBV5-6 to TRBJ1-2, with TRBD1 as a possible D gene (5 bases). Germline V gene data show CDR1 as SGHDT and CDR2 as YYEEEE. Between the trimmed V and J ends, which lost 0 bases and 6 bases, there was a span of 6 bases. The CDR3 covers 12 residues. The DNA for the CDR3 is TGTGCCAGCAGCTTGGTGGGGCATGGCTACACCTTC. It encodes CASSLVGHGYTF.

The chain combines TRBV7-3 with TRBJ2-1, with 10 bases aligning to TRBD1. The germline CDR1 and CDR2 sequences are SGHTA and FQGTGA. The V gene end was trimmed by 3 bases and the J gene end by 7 bases; junction bases not matched to a gene: 6. This CDR3 region has 15 residues. CDR3 sequence: CASSFGTGDLNEQFF. CDR3 in DNA: TGTGCCAGCAGCTTCGGGACAGGGGACTTGAATGAGCAGTTCTTC.